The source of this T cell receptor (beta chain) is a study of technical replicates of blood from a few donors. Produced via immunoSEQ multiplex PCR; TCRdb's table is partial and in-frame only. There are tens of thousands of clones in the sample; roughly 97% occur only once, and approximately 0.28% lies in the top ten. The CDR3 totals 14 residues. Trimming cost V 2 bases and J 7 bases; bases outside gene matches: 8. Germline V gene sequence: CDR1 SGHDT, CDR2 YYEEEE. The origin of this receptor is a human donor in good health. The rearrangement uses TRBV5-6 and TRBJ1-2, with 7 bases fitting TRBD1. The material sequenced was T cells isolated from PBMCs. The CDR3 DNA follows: TGTGCCAGCAGCTTACAGGGGATCGGTGGTGGCTACACCTTC. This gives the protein CASSLQGIGGGYTF.